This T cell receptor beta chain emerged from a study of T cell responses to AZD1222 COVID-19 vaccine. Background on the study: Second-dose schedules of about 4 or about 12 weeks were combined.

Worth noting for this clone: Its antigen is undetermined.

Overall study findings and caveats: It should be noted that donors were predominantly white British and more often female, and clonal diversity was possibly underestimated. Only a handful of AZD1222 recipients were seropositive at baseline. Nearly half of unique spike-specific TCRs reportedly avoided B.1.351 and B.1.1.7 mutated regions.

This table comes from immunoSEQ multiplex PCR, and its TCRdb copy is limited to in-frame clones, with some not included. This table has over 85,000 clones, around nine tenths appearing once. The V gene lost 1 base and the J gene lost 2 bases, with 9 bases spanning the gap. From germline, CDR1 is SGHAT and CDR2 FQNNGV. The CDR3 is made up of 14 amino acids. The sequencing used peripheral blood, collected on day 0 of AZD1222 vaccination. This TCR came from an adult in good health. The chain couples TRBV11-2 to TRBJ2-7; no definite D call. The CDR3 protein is CASSLAKGPYEQYF. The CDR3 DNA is TGTGCCAGCAGCTTAGCCAAGGGTCCCTACGAGCAGTACTTC.